The 20 T cell receptor beta chains given below trace back to one sample, sequenced in a study of blood T cells in healthy people across ages. It was with a sample-barcoded 5' primer and a J-beta primer mix that a second PCR of roughly 6 to 11 cycles was run. TCRdb processed the 5' RACE reads anew with MiXCR; each CDR3 protein has one entry. The sample lists hundreds of thousands of distinct CDR3 sequences, 36% occurring once. The sample comprised blood. Receptors were obtained from a man between 18 and 29 years old in good health.

This clonotype was seen more than once but under ten times. DNA for the CDR3: TGTGCCAGCAGCTTACGGGCAGGGTCGACGTACAATGAGCAGTACTTC. Its translation is CASSLRAGSTYNEQYF. This chain connects TRBV7-3 to TRBJ2-1; maybe TRBD1 (5 bases). With the DNA end fitting TRBJ2-7 better, the J assignment may be wrong. CDR1 and CDR2 (germline): SGHTA, FQGTGA. This CDR3 has 16 residues.

The chain uses TRBV5-5 and TRBJ2-7; TRBD1 aligns across 8 bases. This CDR3 has 17 residues. Germline CDR1 SGHKS, CDR2 YYEKEE (reference sequence). Trimming took 0 bases from V and 0 from J; bases not matched to a gene: 8. This CDR3 reads CASSLVGQAPHSYEQYF. The CDR3, as DNA: TGTGCCAGCAGCTTGGTGGGACAGGCCCCGCACTCCTACGAGCAGTACTTC.

The chain carries TRBV6-5 and TRBJ2-5, with unresolved D. Germline V gives CDR1 MNHEY, CDR2 SVGAGI. The CDR3 runs to 14 residues. Trimming removed 5 bases at V and 11 bases at J, with 21 bases between. The CDR3 coding sequence is TGTGCCAGCAGTCCCCCCGGGCGTCACAATGAGCAGTACTTC. Translation: CASSPPGRHNEQYF.

V usage is TRBV21-1 and J usage is TRBJ2-1; the table's D gene call, TRBD1, was not cross checked with the DNA. TRBV21-1 is marked as a pseudogene. The CDR3 is 15 amino acids. The CDR3 here is CASSKLRQGHNEQFF. In DNA form, the CDR3 reads TGTGCCAGCAGCAAATTGAGACAGGGACACAATGAGCAGTTCTTC.

The V gene is TRBV4-2, the J gene TRBJ2-2; D unresolved. The length of the CDR3 is 16 residues. Germline CDR1 LGHNA, CDR2 YNFKEQ. Between the trimmed V and J ends, which lost 4 bases and 5 bases, there was a span of 17 bases. CDR3 DNA sequence: TGTGCCAGCAGCCCCCGTGGGCAGGCTGAGACCGGGGAGCTGTTTTTT. This sequence encodes CASSPRGQAETGELFF.

The gene calls are TRBV29-1 and TRBJ2-3, with 7 bases aligning to TRBD1. The CDR3 sequence is 13 residues long. The V gene end was trimmed by 7 bases and the J gene end by 2 bases; junction bases not matched to a gene: 6. The germline CDR1 and CDR2 sequences are SQVTM and ANQGSEA. The CDR3 nucleotides are TGCAGCGATCGACAGGGCCACACAGATACGCAGTATTTT. As protein: CSDRQGHTDTQYF.

The CDR3 DNA follows: TGTGCCACCAGCAGAGATCGAGGGGGCATATACACAGATACGCAGTATTTT. It codes for CATSRDRGGIYTDTQYF. This sequence joins TRBV15 and TRBJ2-3; 7 bases fit TRBD1. With V trimmed by 0 bases and J by 2 bases, 8 bases remained unmatched. Germline CDR1 LNHNV, CDR2 YYDKDF (reference sequence). The CDR3 contains 17 residues.

This clonotype occurred a few times. The chain joins TRBV6-2 or TRBV6-3 to TRBJ2-1; 10 bases are a match to TRBD2. The germline V gene encodes CDR1 MNHEY and CDR2 SVGEGT. This CDR3 region has 15 residues. V lost 6 bases, J lost 3 bases, and 5 bases stayed unmatched. DNA of the CDR3: TGTGCCAGCAGGAGCGGGGGGGCGGGCTACAATGAGCAGTTCTTC. Translating gives CASRSGGAGYNEQFF.

The V call is TRBV20-1, the J call TRBJ2-4; D gene uncertain. Germline values: CDR1 DFQATT, CDR2 SNEGSKA (reference sequence). Trimming cost V 2 bases and J 5 bases, with 10 bases left between them. The CDR3 consists of 13 residues. The CDR3 DNA reads as TGCAGTGCTAGAACCATGGGTCAAAACATTCAGTACTTC. It encodes CSARTMGQNIQYF.

This clonotype appeared a few times. The CDR3 coding sequence is TGCAGTGCTAGAGAGATTGTGGACAGGGAATCCAATGAGCAGTTCTTC. Its translation: CSAREIVDRESNEQFF. The gene calls are TRBV20-1 and TRBJ2-1; 8 bases are shared with TRBD1. The ends lost 0 bases at V and 6 bases at J; junction bases unmatched: 10. CDR3 length equals 16 residues. Germline CDR1 is DFQATT and CDR2 is SNEGSKA (reference sequence).

The rearrangement uses TRBV30 and TRBJ2-1; 8 bases agree with TRBD2. The CDR3 has 13 residues. V shed 7 bases, J shed 11 bases, and the junction held 13 bases outside the gene matches. Germline V gene lookup returns CDR1 GTSNPN and CDR2 SVGIG (reference sequence). The chain's CDR3 is CASSGGERTQQFF. The CDR3 bases are TGTGCCTCATCGGGGGGGGAAAGGACCCAGCAGTTCTTC.

The rearrangement uses TRBV2 and TRBJ2-3; 9 bases are shared with TRBD1. The CDR3 runs 15 residues. The J segment lost 4 bases and the V segment lost 5 bases, leaving 7 bases of the junction unmatched. CDR1 and CDR2 (germline): SNHLY, FYNNEI. CDR3: CASSPGTGNSDTQYF. CDR3 sequence (DNA): TGTGCCAGCAGTCCCGGGACAGGGAACTCAGATACGCAGTATTTT.

This clonotype was picked up a small number of times. V is TRBV14 and J is TRBJ2-3; D is uncertain. The germline V and J ends were trimmed by 2 bases and 0 bases, with 9 bases remaining between them. CDR3 length: 15 amino acids. The germline CDR1 and CDR2 sequences are SGHDN and FVKESK. This chain's CDR3 is CASSQMAASTDTQYF. DNA for the CDR3: TGTGCCAGCAGCCAAATGGCAGCTAGCACAGATACGCAGTATTTT.

The table lists this clonotype with a few counts. The J gene is TRBJ2-5, the V gene TRBV7-3; D remains unclear. CDR3 size: 13 residues. Between the trimmed V and J ends, which lost 2 bases and 4 bases, there was a span of 8 bases. CDR1 is SGHTA, CDR2 FQGTGA, per germline. CDR3 sequence: CASSLWVGETQYF. The CDR3 region has the DNA TGTGCCAGCAGCTTATGGGTAGGAGAGACCCAGTACTTC.

As DNA, the CDR3 is TGTGCCATCAGTGTGGGGGGGTGGGCTGAAGCTTTCTTT. Translating gives CAISVGGWAEAFF. The chain employs TRBV10-3 and TRBJ1-1, with D tentatively TRBD1 (5 bases). The CDR3 has 13 amino acids. CDR1 is ENHRY and CDR2 is SYGVKD in the germline V gene. With 4 bases removed from V and 6 bases from J, the gap between germline ends came to 12 bases.

For this clonotype: Given a much more abundant clone one base away, this may be a read error. The gene calls are TRBV20-1 and TRBJ2-7; 8 bases agree with TRBD2. The germline gives CDR1 DFQATT, CDR2 SNEGSKA (reference sequence). The CDR3 is 15 amino acids. V was pared by 5 bases and J by 4 bases, with 13 bases of the junction left unmatched. The CDR3 spells CSAESRGLGRYEQYF. CDR3 bases: TGCAGTGCTGAGTCTAGGGGACTAGGGCGTTACGAGCAGTACTTC.

J is TRBJ1-1 and V is TRBV5-1, with unresolved D. Between the trimmed V and J ends, which lost 1 base and 12 bases, there was a span of 19 bases. Per germline, CDR1 SGHRS and CDR2 YFSETQ. The CDR3 runs to 14 residues. CDR3 in DNA: TGCGCCAGCAGCTTGCGGACCGGAGCCAGCGAGTCTTTCTTT. It translates to CASSLRTGASESFF.

The rearrangement uses TRBV4-1 and TRBJ2-7; the D gene is possibly TRBD2 (6 bases). The J call is uncertain, as TRBJ2-5 better fits the DNA end. Germline V gene lookup returns CDR1 MGHRA and CDR2 YSYEKL. This CDR3 spans 13 amino acids. The CDR3, as DNA: TGCGCCAGCAGCCAAGATTTCGGGGGGACCCAGTACTTC. Its protein product is CASSQDFGGTQYF.

This clonotype has just a few counts. J is TRBJ1-2 and V is TRBV12-3 or TRBV12-4; D call uncertain. The length of the CDR3 is 18 residues. Trimming removed 5 bases from V and 2 bases from J, with 24 bases in between. The CDR3 region is CASSPTVVSATINYGYTF. The CDR3 DNA reads as TGTGCCAGCAGTCCTACCGTGGTGTCAGCGACTATAAACTATGGCTACACCTTC.

The V gene is TRBV4-1, the J gene TRBJ2-1, with TRBD1 identical over 9 bases. Germline loops: CDR1 MGHRA, CDR2 YSYEKL. With V trimmed by 8 bases and J by 4 bases, 12 bases remained unmatched. CDR3 length: 16 amino acids. The CDR3 DNA sequence: TGCGCCAGCGGAACGAAGGGACAGGGAAGATACAATGAGCAGTTCTTC. Translated, it gives CASGTKGQGRYNEQFF.